These 13 T cell receptor beta chains originate from one sample sequenced in a study of tumor and adjacent non-tumor tissue in lung cancer. This sample's RNA came from whole unsorted tissue. TCRbeta libraries were built with three rounds of nested PCR, modified from ARM-PCR. TCRdb itself ran the multiplex PCR reads through MiXCR, one entry per CDR3 protein. The table records 60,000 to 85,000 distinct CDR3 sequences, approximately 79% of them present only once. Sequenced material: lung tumor tissue. Receptors were obtained from a woman aged 50 to 65 with non-small cell lung cancer.

With regard to this clonotype: Germline and junction disagree at one end, which may indicate a read error. This rearrangement joins TRBV5-5 to TRBJ2-1, with 9 nucleotides matching TRBD2. The germline V gene has CDR1 SGHKS and CDR2 YYEKEE (reference sequence). The CDR3 extends over 16 amino acids. The CDR3 loop is CASSSPRIAGDIEQLF. In DNA, the CDR3 is TGTGCCAGCAGCTCGCCCCGGATAGCGGGAGATATTGAGCAGCTCTTC.

Comment on this clonotype: The CDR3 end shows no conserved phenylalanine or tryptophan, and so a read error is likely. The DNA is omitted, as the CDR3 cannot be located on it reliably, and the CDR3 follows TCRdb's listing. The chain joins TRBV12-3 or TRBV12-4 to TRBJ2-3; TRBD1, the table's D call, was not compared with the DNA. The CDR3 totals 12 residues, both ends included. This CDR3 reads CASSSSETWGYL.

As to this clonotype: The junction shows a germline mismatch at one end, possibly a read error. The chain recombines TRBV29-1 with TRBJ2-2; 8 bases line up with TRBD2. The CDR3 covers 15 residues. Germline V gene lookup returns CDR1 SQVTM and CDR2 ANQGSEA. The CDR3 nucleotides are TGCGGCCCCACATGCGGGAGGTGGAACACCGGGAAGCTGTTTTTT. Its protein product is CGPTCGRWNTGKLFF.

The gene calls are TRBV11-2 and TRBJ1-2; D not resolved. The CDR3 extends over 12 amino acids. V was trimmed by 10 bases and J by 5 bases, leaving 14 bases between them. Germline CDR1 reads SGHAT; CDR2 reads FQNNGV. The CDR3 nucleotides read TGTGCCAACAGTTTCACAGAGTATGGCTACACCTTC. It is translated as CANSFTEYGYTF.

A single count supports this clonotype. This chain connects TRBV20-1 to TRBJ2-1, with a tentative D call TRBD2 (7 bases). V was shortened by 7 bases and J by 4 bases, with 14 bases between the two germline ends. The length of the CDR3 is 13 residues. Germline CDR1 and CDR2: DFQATT and SNEGSKA (reference sequence). CDR3 protein: CSVQSGTYNEQFF. The CDR3 coding sequence is TGCAGTGTTCAAAGCGGGACATACAATGAGCAGTTCTTC.

Comment on this clonotype: A read error may produce the germline difference seen at one junction end. The CDR3 here is CSAQGRGNSYDQYF. In DNA form, the CDR3 reads TGCAGCGCACAGGGGAGAGGAAATTCCTACGATCAGTACTTC. This chain links TRBV29-1 with TRBJ2-7, with 7 bases matching TRBD1. This CDR3 comprises 14 residues. Germline CDR1 reads SQVTM; CDR2 reads ANQGSEA.

Details on this clonotype: An end of the junction differs from the germline gene, which may be a read error. V gene TRBV20-1 combines with J gene TRBJ1-5, with D possibly TRBD1 on 5 matching bases. This CDR3 is 15 amino acids long. Germline V CDR1 and CDR2: DFQATT, SNEGSKA (reference sequence). The CDR3 DNA is TGCAGTACTTCATACACAGGAGGAGCCAATCAGCCCCAGCACTTT. This codes for CSTSYTGGANQPQHF.

On this clonotype: The junction shows a germline mismatch at one end, possibly a read error. V gene TRBV20-1 combines with J gene TRBJ2-3; D might be TRBD1 (6 bases). This CDR3 comprises 15 residues. Germline CDR1 is DFQATT and CDR2 is SNEGSKA (reference sequence). CDR3 DNA: TGCAGTGCTCCAGAGACAGGAGGAAACACAGATACACAGTATTTT. Translation: CSAPETGGNTDTQYF.

The chain joins TRBV20-1 to TRBJ1-1; D unresolved. The CDR3 runs 13 residues. Trimming pared 8 bases from V and 1 base from J, leaving 14 bases between. Germline lookup yields CDR1 DFQATT and CDR2 SNEGSKA (reference sequence). CDR3 coding DNA: TGCAGTCCCTGGGAGCGCGGGAACACTGAAGCTTTCTTT. It yields the protein CSPWERGNTEAFF.

As concerns this clonotype: The junction departs from the called germline gene at one end, perhaps through a read error. The chain is built from TRBV6-2 or TRBV6-3 and TRBJ2-7, with D possibly TRBD1 on 6 matching bases. The CDR3 is made up of 13 amino acids. The germline V gene has CDR1 MNHEY and CDR2 SVGEGT. CDR3 DNA: TGTGCCAGCATGGACAGAGTCTCCTACGAGCAGTATTTC. Protein product: CASMDRVSYEQYF.

The chain uses TRBV29-1 and TRBJ2-1; unclear D gene. Germline CDR1 SQVTM, CDR2 ANQGSEA. The CDR3 loop spans 9 amino acids. Here the CDR3 reads CSGRGPVFF. The CDR3 coding sequence is TGCAGTGGGCGAGGACCGGTGTTCTTC.

Points on this clonotype: Its ends do not fully match the called genes, so a read error is possible. The CDR3 here is CVSSLTSETQYF. In nucleotides, the CDR3 is TGTGTCAGCAGTCTCACCTCAGAAACCCAGTACTTC. The chain joins TRBV6-5 to TRBJ2-5; D remains unclear. Germline CDR1 MNHEY, CDR2 SVGAGI. This CDR3 has 12 residues.

A word on this clonotype: The junction does not match germline at one end; this may be a read error. The rearrangement links TRBV11-2 to TRBJ2-1; TRBD2 matches at 7 bases. This CDR3 is built from 12 residues. Per the germline V gene, CDR1 is SGHAT and CDR2 is FQNNGV. CDR3 nucleotides: TGTGCCAACATGGGACTACCTGGCGAGCAGTCCTTC. Translating it yields CANMGLPGEQSF.